The 23 T cell receptor beta chains below come from one sample, sequenced in a study of T cell repertoires in cytomegalovirus infection. TCRdb processed the reads anew with MiXCR; each CDR3 protein has one entry. The sample includes 650,000 to 900,000 distinct CDR3 sequences, 29% of them seen just once. Their antigens are not known. Sequencing used cultured CD8+ T cells from PBMCs, obtained from culture after CMV antigen stimulation. All receptors derive from a human donor in good health (CMV status not recorded). Some clones in this sample may be carry-over from other donors' samples.

The J gene is TRBJ2-1, the V gene TRBV7-9, with a tentative D call TRBD1 (6 bases). The CDR3 consists of 14 residues. V shed 4 bases and J shed 7 bases, with 14 bases lying between them. CDR1 and CDR2 (germline): SEHNR, FQNEAQ (reference sequence). The CDR3 loop reads CASSYEYRVNEQFF. The CDR3 nucleotides are TGTGCCAGCAGCTACGAATACAGGGTTAATGAGCAGTTCTTC.

J is TRBJ2-1 and V is TRBV12-3 or TRBV12-4, with D possibly being TRBD2 (6 bases). The V end lost 6 bases, the J end lost 4 bases, and 19 bases lay between the germline ends. This CDR3 comprises 16 residues. Here the CDR3 DNA reads TGTGCCAGCAGGGCGATCCGGGACTCCCGTTACAATGAGCAGTTCTTC. Amino acid sequence: CASRAIRDSRYNEQFF.

The chain combines TRBV9 with TRBJ1-6; possibly TRBD1 for D (6 bases). The V gene lost 3 bases and the J gene lost 0 bases, with 10 bases spanning the gap. Germline V gene sequence: CDR1 SGDLS, CDR2 YYNGEE. The length of the CDR3 is 16 residues. CDR3 in amino acids: CASSEGGSSYNSPLHF. The CDR3 region has the DNA TGTGCCAGCAGCGAGGGGGGGAGCTCCTATAATTCACCCCTCCACTTT. The complete variable domain, with remaining parts taken from reference TRBV9 and TRBJ1-6, reads DSGVTQTPKHLITATGQRVTLRCSPRSGDLSVYWYQQSLDQGLQFLIQYYNGEERAKGNILERFSAQQFPDLHSELNLSSLELGDSALYFCASSEGGSSYNSPLHFGNGTRLTVT.

This chain uses TRBV19 with TRBJ2-1; 9 bases fit TRBD2. Germline-derived CDR1 and CDR2 are LNHDA and SQIVND (reference sequence). The J segment lost 7 bases and the V segment lost 3 bases, leaving 7 bases of the junction unmatched. CDR3 size: 15 residues. The CDR3 nucleotides are TGTGCCAGTAGTATGACGGCGGGGGGGCCAAATGAGCAGTTCTTC. This codes for CASSMTAGGPNEQFF.

The chain combines TRBV27 with TRBJ1-5, with D possibly matching TRBD1 (5 bases). The ends were cut back, 8 bases at V and 9 bases at J, with 11 bases in the middle. The CDR3 length is 11 residues. Germline CDR1 and CDR2: MNHEY and SMNVEV (reference sequence). The CDR3 nucleotides read TGTGCCAGCCCGGGGGGGGGGCCCCAGCATTTT. Its translation is CASPGGGPQHF.

In this sample, this clonotype turned up a few times. The genes are TRBV7-9 and TRBJ2-7, with D possibly being TRBD1 (6 bases). Germline CDR1 reads SEHNR; CDR2 reads FQNEAQ (reference sequence). V shed 1 base and J shed 6 bases, with 10 bases lying between them. The CDR3 has 13 residues. DNA of the CDR3: TGTGCCAGCAGCTTAGAACAGGGTTCCGAGCAGTACGTC. Its translation: CASSLEQGSEQYV.

The chain joins TRBV7-9 to TRBJ2-1, with D uncertain. This CDR3 has 14 amino acids. Per the germline V gene, CDR1 is SEHNR and CDR2 is FQNEAQ (reference sequence). In DNA, the CDR3 is TGTGTCACAAACGGGCATTTGGGTTACAATGAGCAGTTCTTC. Amino acids: CVTNGHLGYNEQFF. The variable domain in full, completed from reference TRBV7-9 and TRBJ2-1, reads DTGVSQNPRHKITKRGQNVTFRCDPISEHNRLYWYRQTLGQGPEFLTYFQNEAQLEKSRLLSDRFSAERPKGSFSTLEIQRTEQGDSAMYLCVTNGHLGYNEQFFGPGTRLTVL.

This clonotype was picked up a small number of times. J is TRBJ2-7 and V is TRBV5-6; D could derive from TRBD1 or TRBD2 (7 bases each). There are 13 residues in the CDR3. Trimming pared 3 bases from V and 7 bases from J, leaving 14 bases between. CDR1 and CDR2 (germline): SGHDT, YYEEEE. CDR3 coding DNA: TGTGCCAGCAGCTCCGGGACAGCGGGGGAGCAGTACTTC. Encoded protein: CASSSGTAGEQYF.

The chain carries TRBV28 and TRBJ2-7, with a tentative D call TRBD1 (5 bases). The CDR3 runs to 15 residues. CDR1 and CDR2 from the germline V gene are MDHEN and SYDVKM. Trimming shortened V by 2 bases and J by 2 bases, and 13 bases separated the two germline ends. CDR3 loop: CASSLRADKTYEQYV. The CDR3, as DNA: TGTGCCAGCAGTTTAAGGGCGGACAAAACCTACGAGCAGTACGTC.

V and J are TRBV28 and TRBJ1-1, with D unresolved. Germline V CDR1 and CDR2: MDHEN, SYDVKM. Trimming took off 7 bases at V and 5 bases at J, with 20 bases between the two ends. The CDR3 spans 15 residues. Here the CDR3 DNA reads TGTGCCAGCACTCTAAGGTCCAGAAGGATTACTGAAGCTTTCTTT. Encoded protein: CASTLRSRRITEAFF.

This clonotype was seen ten or more times. The rearrangement links TRBV19 to TRBJ1-1, with D perhaps matching TRBD1 (6 bases). There are 15 residues in the CDR3. The V gene's germline CDR1 is LNHDA and CDR2 SQIVND (reference sequence). V was pared by 5 bases and J by 0 bases, with 13 bases between. CDR3 residues: CASSSPGHLNTEAFF. The CDR3 coding sequence is TGTGCCAGTAGTTCTCCGGGACATCTGAACACTGAAGCTTTCTTT.

For this clonotype: A single base separates this from a much larger clone, so it may be a read error. This CDR3 is missing its conserved last phenylalanine or tryptophan, likely due to a read error. The chain couples TRBV14 to TRBJ2-3; TRBD1 matches at 10 bases. The V segment lost 6 bases and the J segment 7 bases; nucleotides outside the gene matches: 10. The V gene's germline CDR1 is SGHDN and CDR2 FVKESK. The CDR3 sequence is 15 residues long. CDR3 nucleotide sequence: TGTGCCAGCAGTCCTGACAGGGGGCTTACAAATACGCAGTATTCT. Its translation is CASSPDRGLTNTQYS.

The CDR3 loop reads CASSYSGGAGGREQFF. The CDR3 DNA is TGTGCCAGCAGCTATAGCGGGGGGGCGGGGGGGAGGGAGCAGTTCTTC. V and J are TRBV7-2 and TRBJ2-1; 11 nucleotides match TRBD2. The CDR3 runs to 16 residues. The ends lost 4 bases at V and 10 bases at J; junction bases unmatched: 12. The germline V gene has CDR1 SGHTA and CDR2 FQGNSA.

The gene calls are TRBV6-6 and TRBJ1-1; D is undetermined. The CDR3 covers 17 residues. Germline V gene data show CDR1 as MNHNY and CDR2 as SVGAGI (reference sequence). Trimming pared 0 bases from V and 0 bases from J, leaving 14 bases between. The CDR3 reads CASSYSTLQVLNTEAFF. The CDR3 nucleotides are TGTGCCAGCAGTTACTCGACGTTGCAGGTCTTGAACACTGAAGCTTTCTTT.

J is TRBJ2-1 and V is TRBV5-4; 10 bases map to TRBD2. CDR1 is SGHNT and CDR2 is YYREEE in the germline V gene (reference sequence). Trimming removed 4 bases from V and 8 bases from J; junction bases left unmatched: 9. The CDR3 extends over 15 amino acids. CDR3 nucleotide sequence: TGTGCCAGCAGCCCCCGACTAGCGGGTGTATATGAGCAGTTCTTC. Its translation is CASSPRLAGVYEQFF.

The chain links TRBV7-8 to TRBJ2-5; 9 bases are a match to TRBD1. This CDR3 contains 14 residues. Germline lookup yields CDR1 SGHVS and CDR2 FQNEAQ. V dropped 5 bases and J dropped 4; count of bases not matched to a gene: 5. Written as DNA, the CDR3 is TGTGCCAGCAGCCCGAGGACAGGGGCAGAGACCCAGTACTTC. Its protein product is CASSPRTGAETQYF.

Comments on this clonotype: At one boundary the junction diverges from the germline segment, which might be a read error. The chain carries TRBV27 and TRBJ2-1, with D perhaps TRBD1 (6 bases). The CDR3 is made up of 12 amino acids. Per germline, CDR1 MNHEY and CDR2 SMNVEV (reference sequence). This CDR3 is CASSFRGYDQFF. The CDR3 nucleotides read TGTGCCAGCAGTTTCAGGGGTTATGATCAGTTCTTC.

A single count supports this clonotype. The chain recombines TRBV3-1 with TRBJ1-5, with 7 bases fitting TRBD1. The CDR3 sequence is 15 residues long. V was pared by 4 bases and J by 3 bases, with 6 bases of the junction left unmatched. CDR1 is LGHDT and CDR2 is YNNKEL in the germline V gene (reference sequence). This CDR3 is CASSLTGVPNQPQHF. CDR3 nucleotide sequence: TGTGCCAGCAGCCTAACAGGGGTCCCCAATCAGCCCCAGCATTTT.

This chain uses TRBV4-1 with TRBJ1-1; no reliable D call. Germline V gene data show CDR1 as MGHRA and CDR2 as YSYEKL. With 3 bases removed from V and 3 bases from J, the gap between germline ends came to 8 bases. The CDR3 has 13 residues. The CDR3 spells CASSHHGYTEAFF. The CDR3 bases are TGCGCCAGCAGCCACCACGGGTACACTGAAGCTTTCTTT.

This chain uses TRBV29-1 with TRBJ1-1; D is unresolved. The V gene's germline CDR1 is SQVTM and CDR2 ANQGSEA. CDR3 length equals 11 residues. The V gene lost 3 bases and the J gene lost 12 bases, with 14 bases spanning the gap. The CDR3 DNA reads TGCAGCGTTGAGTTGGGCATTCTTACTTTCTTT. Its translation: CSVELGILTFF.

In regard to this clonotype: A read error may be the cause here, since a much bigger clone is one base away. The genes are TRBV7-2 and TRBJ2-7, with 9 bases matching TRBD2. The CDR3 runs 13 residues. The germline V gene has CDR1 SGHTA and CDR2 FQGNSA. The CDR3 region has the DNA TGTGCCAGCAGCCCGACTAGCGGTTACGAGCTGTACTTC. As protein: CASSPTSGYELYF.

This chain uses TRBV20-1 with TRBJ1-5, with D possibly matching TRBD1 (6 bases). V was clipped by 4 bases and J by 11 bases, with 24 bases between them. This CDR3 region has 15 residues. Germline V lookup: CDR1 DFQATT, CDR2 SNEGSKA (reference sequence). The CDR3 here is CSATKSRQVTITQHF. The CDR3 DNA follows: TGCAGTGCTACAAAATCAAGACAGGTCACCATTACCCAGCATTTT.

This clonotype has just a few counts. The chain is built from TRBV19 and TRBJ1-6; 7 bases match TRBD1. The CDR3 is made up of 14 amino acids. Losses at the gene ends were 5 bases for V and 9 bases for J; bases not matched to a gene: 7. The V gene's germline CDR1 is LNHDA and CDR2 SQIVND (reference sequence). CDR3 sequence reads: CASSYRGKASPLHF. The CDR3, as DNA: TGTGCCAGTAGTTACAGGGGAAAGGCTTCACCCCTCCACTTT.